One sample yielded the 28 T cell receptor beta chains listed below, sequenced in a study of molecular identifiers for immune sequencing clone quantification. TCRdb passed the PCR reads through MiXCR, listing each CDR3 protein once. Of about 640,000 distinct CDR3 sequences in the sample, about 20% are singletons; the top ten hold roughly 0.83%. Sequencing was done on a sample of naive CD8+ T cells from blood, with Jurkat cell RNA spiked in. Subset defined: FACS-sorted CD8+CD4-CCR7+CD45RA+ naive T cells. These receptors were obtained from a human donor in good health. Some libraries in this study had Jurkat cell RNA spiked in.

A word on this clonotype: This sequence may be a read error, since a much larger clone differs from it by one base. The V gene is TRBV11-2, the J gene TRBJ1-1; D call uncertain. Germline V gene data show CDR1 as SGHAT and CDR2 as FQNNGV. The CDR3 contains 15 residues. This chain's CDR3 is CASSLMTIMNTEALF. Here the CDR3 DNA reads TGTGCCAGCAGCTTAATGACAATTATGAACACTGAAGCTCTCTTT.

Comment on this clonotype: An end of the junction differs from the germline gene, which may be a read error. V is TRBV4-3 and J is TRBJ1-1; no definite D call. The CDR3 contains 13 residues. Germline CDR1 is LGHNA and CDR2 is YSLEER. CDR3 residues: CAGSRTENTEAFF. CDR3 nucleotide sequence: TGCGCCGGCAGCCGGACGGAGAACACTGAAGCTTTCTTT.

This chain links TRBV6-5 with TRBJ2-5; tentative D call: TRBD2 (5 bases). Germline V CDR1 and CDR2: MNHEY, SVGAGI. The V and J ends lost 2 bases and 3 bases respectively, with 10 bases between them. The CDR3 loop spans 14 amino acids. In DNA form, the CDR3 reads TGTGCCAGCAGTTACGGCGGAGGAGAAGAGACCCAGTACTTC. Protein sequence: CASSYGGGEETQYF.

This chain links TRBV4-3 with TRBJ2-1; D is perhaps TRBD1 or TRBD2 (6 bases each). The germline V and J ends were trimmed by 2 bases and 7 bases, with 15 bases remaining between them. This CDR3 comprises 15 residues. CDR1 is LGHNA, CDR2 YSLEER, per germline. As DNA, the CDR3 is TGCGCCAGCAGCCAACGAACGGGGGCTCAGAATGAGCAGTTCTTC. Protein product: CASSQRTGAQNEQFF.

This clonotype was seen only a few times. A read error may account for a junction end that differs from germline. The chain links TRBV4-1 to TRBJ2-3; the D gene is possibly TRBD1 (5 bases). Looked up from germline, CDR1 is MGHRA and CDR2 is YSYEKL. The CDR3 has 15 amino acids. CDR3 in amino acids: CAGSQTELVTDTQYF. CDR3 DNA sequence: TGCGCCGGCAGCCAGACAGAGCTAGTAACAGATACGCAGTATTTT.

In this sample, this clonotype turned up many times. This chain connects TRBV7-9 to TRBJ2-7; 7 nucleotides align to TRBD1. The CDR3 covers 14 residues. CDR1 is SEHNR and CDR2 is FQNEAQ in the germline V gene (reference sequence). J was trimmed by 4 bases and V by 5 bases; bases with no gene match: 8. In DNA, the CDR3 is TGTGCCAGCAGCCGGTGGGACAGTGGGTACGAGCAGTACTTC. The encoded protein is CASSRWDSGYEQYF.

This clonotype has a count of ten or more. V usage is TRBV6-2 or TRBV6-3 and J usage is TRBJ1-1, with D possibly matching TRBD1 (5 bases). The V end was cut by 0 bases, the J end by 1 base, with 9 bases between. Germline CDR1 reads MNHEY; CDR2 reads SVGEGT. The CDR3 loop spans 15 amino acids. The CDR3 loop is CASSYSHRQNTEAFF. CDR3 in DNA: TGTGCCAGCAGTTACTCCCACAGGCAGAACACTGAAGCTTTCTTT.

With respect to this clonotype: This may be a read error, as it is one base from a much larger clone. This chain's CDR3 is CARTPGPAYEQYF. The DNA of the CDR3 is TGTGCCAGAACCCCCGGGCCTGCCTACGAGCAGTACTTC. The chain has TRBV19 and TRBJ2-7; D remains unclear. The V and J ends lost 9 bases and 2 bases respectively, with 14 bases between them. This CDR3 has 13 amino acids. CDR1 and CDR2 (germline): LNHDA, SQIVND (reference sequence).

This clonotype has only one observation. This may arise from a read error, as a much more abundant clone is one base away. The CDR3 ends on some other residue instead of the conserved phenylalanine or tryptophan, so this is likely a read error. The V gene is TRBV3-1, the J gene TRBJ2-5, with TRBD2 identical over 10 bases. Germline-derived CDR1 and CDR2 are LGHDT and YNNKEL (reference sequence). After removal of 0 bases from V and 5 bases from J, the junction contained 9 bases not matched to a gene. This CDR3 comprises 17 residues. CDR3 DNA: TGTGCCAGCAGCCAAGATCGAGCGGGGGGGCCGATGGAGACCCAGTACCTC. This codes for CASSQDRAGGPMETQYL.

For this clonotype: Possible read error: a much larger clone is one base away. The CDR3 sequence is CASNLGVGLAEQETQYF. The CDR3 DNA sequence: TGCGCCAGCAACTTGGGGGTCGGGCTAGCGGAACAAGAGACCCAGTACTTC. The rearrangement uses TRBV5-1 and TRBJ2-5; 7 nucleotides align to TRBD2. CDR3 size: 17 residues. Germline values: CDR1 SGHRS, CDR2 YFSETQ. The full variable domain, completed using reference TRBV5-1 and TRBJ2-5, is KAGVTQTPRYLIKTRGQQVTLSCSPISGHRSVSWYQQTPGQGLQFLFEYFSETQRNKGNFPGRFSGRQFSNSRSEMNVSTLELGDSALYLCASNLGVGLAEQETQYFGPGTRLLVL.

As for this clonotype: It may be a read error: a sequence one base away is much more abundant. The genes are TRBV13 and TRBJ2-1; possible D gene TRBD1, 6 bases. Germline V lookup: CDR1 PRHDT, CDR2 FYEKMQ (reference sequence). The CDR3 has 11 residues. With 5 bases removed from V and 14 bases from J, the gap between germline ends came to 13 bases. The CDR3 reads CASSQTGPEFF. The CDR3 bases are TGTGCCAGCAGCCAAACAGGGCCGGAGTTCTTC.

This clonotype has ten or more counts. The chain has TRBV20-1 and TRBJ2-2; possible D gene TRBD2, 7 bases. The V and J ends lost 2 bases and 3 bases respectively, with 13 bases between them. This CDR3 has 15 residues. The germline V gene has CDR1 DFQATT and CDR2 SNEGSKA (reference sequence). The CDR3 sequence is CSARNQGRDTGELFF. In nucleotides, the CDR3 is TGCAGTGCTAGAAACCAGGGGAGGGACACCGGGGAGCTGTTTTTT.

At least ten counts were recorded for this clonotype. J is TRBJ1-2 and V is TRBV7-6; D is possibly TRBD1 (5 bases). Germline lookup yields CDR1 SGHVS and CDR2 FNYEAQ. This CDR3 is 16 amino acids long. Trimming removed 5 bases at V and 6 bases at J, with 22 bases between. DNA of the CDR3: TGTGCCAGCAGCCCCCTGGAAAGACCCGGGACCGATGGCTACACCTTC. Amino acid sequence: CASSPLERPGTDGYTF.

In its sample, this clonotype was seen many times. This sequence joins TRBV20-1 and TRBJ1-2; the D is unclear. Trimming removed 2 bases at V and 0 bases at J, with 7 bases between. The CDR3 contains 13 residues. Germline V lookup: CDR1 DFQATT, CDR2 SNEGSKA (reference sequence). This chain's CDR3 is CSARMTSNYGYTF. Here the CDR3 DNA reads TGCAGTGCTAGAATGACATCTAACTATGGCTACACCTTC.

This clonotype was detected only a few times. The rearrangement links TRBV12-3 or TRBV12-4 to TRBJ2-5; D is possibly TRBD2 (5 bases). CDR3 length: 14 residues. Between the trimmed V and J ends, which lost 7 bases and 5 bases, there was a span of 17 bases. In DNA, the CDR3 is TGTGCCAGCAAACCCTCGGGATTCTGGGAGACCCAGTACTTC. Translation: CASKPSGFWETQYF.

This clonotype occurred many times. The V call is TRBV7-9, the J call TRBJ2-2; tentatively, D is TRBD2 (6 bases). V dropped 4 bases and J dropped 0 bases, with 15 bases sitting between them. The CDR3 covers 17 residues. Germline CDR1 and CDR2: SEHNR and FQNEAQ (reference sequence). CDR3 bases: TGTGCCAGCAGCTCGTCTCAGCGGGTCACGAACACCGGGGAGCTGTTTTTT. As protein: CASSSSQRVTNTGELFF.

This chain connects TRBV30 to TRBJ1-5; D remains ambiguous. Trimming took 3 bases from V and 3 from J, leaving 9 bases between them. This CDR3 contains 13 residues. Germline CDR1 reads GTSNPN; CDR2 reads SVGIG (reference sequence). The CDR3 bases are TGTGCCTGGAGCGAGCAGTCCAATCAGCCCCAGCATTTT. It is translated as CAWSEQSNQPQHF.

This clonotype was found many times. The J gene is TRBJ2-3, the V gene TRBV24-1; possible D gene TRBD1, 6 bases. Trimming removed 3 bases from V and 7 bases from J, with 7 bases in between. This CDR3 comprises 12 residues. Germline lookup yields CDR1 KGHDR and CDR2 SFDVKD. CDR3 bases: TGTGCCACCAGTGATGGACAGTATACGCAGTATTTT. Amino acids: CATSDGQYTQYF.

This clonotype was recorded many times. J is TRBJ2-3 and V is TRBV4-3, with unresolved D. Trimming removed 0 bases at V and 1 base at J, with 11 bases between. The germline V gene encodes CDR1 LGHNA and CDR2 YSLEER. The CDR3 loop spans 16 amino acids. The CDR3 here is CASSQDMDRRTDTQYF. In nucleotides, the CDR3 is TGCGCCAGCAGCCAAGACATGGACCGGCGCACAGATACGCAGTATTTT.

The rearrangement links TRBV7-6 to TRBJ2-3, with D perhaps matching TRBD1 (5 bases). The CDR3 runs 15 residues. V was trimmed by 1 base and J by 3 bases, leaving 11 bases between them. CDR1 is SGHVS and CDR2 is FNYEAQ in the germline V gene. This chain's CDR3 is CASSLEWGGTDTQYF. CDR3 DNA sequence: TGTGCCAGCAGCTTAGAATGGGGCGGAACAGATACGCAGTATTTT.

This clonotype was observed many times. V and J are TRBV29-1 and TRBJ2-7; 7 nucleotides line up with TRBD1. V gave up 4 bases and J gave up 3 bases; unmatched junction bases: 12. The CDR3 is 15 amino acids. Germline CDR1 SQVTM, CDR2 ANQGSEA. CDR3 in amino acids: CSVVPGSTGSYEQYF. The DNA of the CDR3 is TGCAGCGTTGTCCCTGGGTCGACAGGGAGCTACGAGCAGTACTTC.

In its sample, this clonotype was seen many times. V gene TRBV5-4 combines with J gene TRBJ2-5, with D possibly matching TRBD1 (6 bases). Germline lookup yields CDR1 SGHNT and CDR2 YYREEE (reference sequence). V lost 4 bases, J lost 0 bases, and 16 bases lay in between. The CDR3 has 16 residues. The chain's CDR3 is CASSPGTTEYQETQYF. Written as DNA, the CDR3 is TGTGCCAGCAGCCCTGGGACAACCGAGTACCAAGAGACCCAGTACTTC.

This clonotype was observed many times. This rearrangement joins TRBV11-2 to TRBJ1-2; D gene ambiguous. This CDR3 has 13 amino acids. Germline CDR1 and CDR2: SGHAT and FQNNGV. V lost 5 bases and J 6 bases, leaving 13 bases between the germline ends. This CDR3 is CASSPPLWNGYTF. CDR3 DNA: TGTGCCAGCAGCCCTCCTCTTTGGAATGGCTACACCTTC.

In its sample, this clonotype was seen many times. V gene TRBV5-1 combines with J gene TRBJ1-2, with a weak D call TRBD1 (6 bases). CDR1 and CDR2 (germline): SGHRS, YFSETQ. The V end lost 3 bases, the J end lost 4 bases, and 16 bases lay between the germline ends. The CDR3 is made up of 15 amino acids. The CDR3 protein is CASSYNAGETYGYTF. In DNA, the CDR3 is TGCGCCAGCAGCTATAACGCAGGGGAAACCTATGGCTACACCTTC.

Regarding this clonotype: A much larger clone differs by one base, so this may be a read error. The chain uses TRBV19 and TRBJ2-3; TRBD1 matches 9 bases. Germline-derived CDR1 and CDR2 are LNHDA and SQIVND (reference sequence). There are 15 residues in the CDR3. CDR3 sequence reads: CASSKDRGLTDAQYF. In DNA form, the CDR3 reads TGTGCCAGTAGTAAGGACAGGGGACTCACAGATGCGCAGTATTTT.

The V call is TRBV9, the J call TRBJ2-2; D not certain. Germline CDR1 reads SGDLS; CDR2 reads YYNGEE. The ends were cut back, 3 bases at V and 6 bases at J, with 12 bases in the middle. CDR3 length: 14 amino acids. The CDR3 sequence is CASSAEESPGELFF. The CDR3 bases are TGTGCCAGCAGCGCAGAGGAATCCCCCGGGGAGCTGTTTTTT.

This clonotype was seen many times. This chain joins TRBV19 and TRBJ1-1; a possible D gene is TRBD1 (5 bases). Looked up from germline, CDR1 is LNHDA and CDR2 is SQIVND (reference sequence). CDR3 length equals 15 residues. V lost 3 bases and J lost 5, with 16 bases in between. The CDR3 DNA sequence: TGTGCCAGTAGTATCCCCGACAGTTTTAAGACTGAAGCTTTCTTT. Protein product: CASSIPDSFKTEAFF.

This clonotype appeared many times. The rearrangement links TRBV13 to TRBJ1-5; no clear D. This CDR3 contains 12 residues. Trimming removed 0 bases at V and 6 bases at J, with 3 bases between. The germline V gene has CDR1 PRHDT and CDR2 FYEKMQ (reference sequence). DNA for the CDR3: TGTGCCAGCAGCTTAGGAATTCAGCCCCAGCATTTT. Translated: CASSLGIQPQHF. The variable domain in full, with the rest retrieved from reference TRBV13 and TRBJ1-5, is AAGVIQSPRHLIKEKRETATLKCYPIPRHDTVYWYQQGPGQDPQFLISFYEKMQSDKGSIPDRFSAQQFSDYHSELNMSSLELGDSALYFCASSLGIQPQHFGDGTRLSIL.